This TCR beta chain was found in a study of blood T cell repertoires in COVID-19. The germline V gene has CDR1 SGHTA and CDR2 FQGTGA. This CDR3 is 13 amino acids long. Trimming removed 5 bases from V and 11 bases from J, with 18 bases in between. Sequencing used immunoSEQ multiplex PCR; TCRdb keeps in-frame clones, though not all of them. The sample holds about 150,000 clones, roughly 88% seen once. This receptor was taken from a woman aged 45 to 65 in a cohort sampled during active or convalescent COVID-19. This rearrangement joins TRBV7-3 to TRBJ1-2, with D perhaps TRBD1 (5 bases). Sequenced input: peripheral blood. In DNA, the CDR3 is TGTGCCAGCAGCCCGGGGGGTGCATCGGGGTACACCTTC. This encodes CASSPGGASGYTF.